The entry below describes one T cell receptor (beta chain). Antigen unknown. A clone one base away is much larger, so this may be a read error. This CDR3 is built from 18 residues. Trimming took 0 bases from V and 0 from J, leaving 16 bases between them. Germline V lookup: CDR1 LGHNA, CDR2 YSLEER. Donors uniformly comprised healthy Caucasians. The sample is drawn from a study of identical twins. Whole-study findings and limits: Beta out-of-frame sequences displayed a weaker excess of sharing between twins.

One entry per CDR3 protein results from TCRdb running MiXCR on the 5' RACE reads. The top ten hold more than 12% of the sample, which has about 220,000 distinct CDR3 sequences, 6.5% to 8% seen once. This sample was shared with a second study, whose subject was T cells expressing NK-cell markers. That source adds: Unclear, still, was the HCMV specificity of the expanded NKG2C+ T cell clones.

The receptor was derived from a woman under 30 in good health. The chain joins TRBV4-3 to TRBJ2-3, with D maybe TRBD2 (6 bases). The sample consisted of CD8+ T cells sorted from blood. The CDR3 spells CASSQEWAGPASTDTQYF. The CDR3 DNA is TGCGCCAGCAGCCAAGAATGGGCGGGACCCGCTAGCACAGATACGCAGTATTTT.